The clone carrying this TCR beta chain has ten or more counts. Its antigen remains unidentified. In preparing bulk TCR libraries, previously described methods and listed TCR primers were used. From the PCR reads, TCRdb called clonotypes with MiXCR, one entry per CDR3 protein. The sample lists about 67,000 distinct CDR3 sequences; less than 20% were seen once. This entry belongs to a study of molecular identifiers for immune sequencing clone quantification. Overall study results and limits: For effector cells, clones above 20 RNA copies held over 98% of molecules; for naive cells, under 1%. Spiked Jurkat TCR RNA originating from one cell could reportedly be identified amid one million naive cells.

CD8+CD4-CCR7+CD45RA+ cells were sorted as naive CD8 T cells. The clonotype was recovered from a human donor in good health. Some libraries in this study had Jurkat cell RNA spiked in. Sequenced input: naive CD8+ T cells from blood, with Jurkat cell RNA spiked in. Documented subset: FACS-sorted CD8+CD4-CCR7+CD45RA+ naive T cells.

CDR3 region: CASTTPGANEQFF. The CDR3 nucleotides are TGTGCCAGCACTACTCCGGGAGCGAATGAGCAGTTCTTC. The chain is built from TRBV12-3 or TRBV12-4 and TRBJ2-1; D might be TRBD2 (6 bases). The CDR3 contains 13 residues. The germline V and J ends were trimmed by 7 bases and 7 bases, with 14 bases remaining between them.